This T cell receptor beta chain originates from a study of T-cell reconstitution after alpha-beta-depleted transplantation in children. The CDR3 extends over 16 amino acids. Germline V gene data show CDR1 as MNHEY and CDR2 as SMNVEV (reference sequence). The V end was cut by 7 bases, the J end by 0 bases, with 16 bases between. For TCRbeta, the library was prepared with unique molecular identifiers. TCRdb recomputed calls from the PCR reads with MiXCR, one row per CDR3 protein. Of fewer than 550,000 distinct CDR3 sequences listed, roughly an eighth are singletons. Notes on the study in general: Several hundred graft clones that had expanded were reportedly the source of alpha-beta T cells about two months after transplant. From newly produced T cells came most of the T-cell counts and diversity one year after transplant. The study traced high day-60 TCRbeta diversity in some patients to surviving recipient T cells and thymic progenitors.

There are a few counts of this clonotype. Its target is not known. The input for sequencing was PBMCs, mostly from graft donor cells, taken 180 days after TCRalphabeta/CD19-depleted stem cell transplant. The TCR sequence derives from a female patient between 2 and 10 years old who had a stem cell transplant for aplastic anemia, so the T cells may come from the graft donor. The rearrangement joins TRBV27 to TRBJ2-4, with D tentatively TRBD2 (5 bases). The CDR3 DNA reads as TGTGCCAGCACCGAAAGACACGGACTAGCCAAAAACATTCAGTACTTC. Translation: CASTERHGLAKNIQYF.